This TCR beta chain was captured in a study of cytomegalovirus exposure and HLA in healthy donors. Notes on the study in general: From TCR beta sequences, most subjects' HLA-A and HLA-B alleles were reportedly predicted accurately.

In the case of this clone: Its specificity is unknown.

Primers for the PCR totalled 60 Vbeta and 13 Jbeta. The data were produced by immunoSEQ multiplex PCR, yet TCRdb's version contains in-frame clones alone and is incomplete. The table records 150,000 or so clones, 80% to 90% of them present only once. What was sequenced was PBMCs. The source is a man aged 18 to 29 in good health and CMV-seropositive.

The DNA of the CDR3 is TGTGCCAGCAGCTTAGGGACAGGGGCTGAAGCTTTCTTT. Translating it yields CASSLGTGAEAFF. The rearrangement uses TRBV11-2 and TRBJ1-1; 9 positions match TRBD1. After removal of 1 base from V and 6 bases from J, the junction contained 0 bases not matched to a gene. Per the germline V gene, CDR1 is SGHAT and CDR2 is FQNNGV. CDR3 length: 13 amino acids.